This T cell receptor beta chain comes out of a study of blood T cell repertoires in COVID-19. Germline assignment: CDR1 MNHEY and CDR2 SMNVEV (reference sequence). This CDR3 is built from 15 residues. The V gene lost 4 bases and the J gene lost 1 base, with 11 bases spanning the gap. In the original workflow: Reference gene primers were amplified, and this amplification served to estimate nucleated cell counts. Libraries were prepared by immunoSEQ multiplex PCR; TCRdb keeps only in-frame clonotypes and omits some of them. Clonal size and the V and J genes are those of that table, whereas D and trimming came from the DNA. Among 250,000 to 300,000 clones listed, about 85% were seen once.

The sequence was collected from a man aged 18 to 30 with active or convalescent COVID-19. The V call is TRBV27, the J call TRBJ1-5; TRBD1 might be the D (5 bases). The sample was peripheral blood. CDR3 DNA sequence: TGTGCCAGCAGTTCTCAGGGTTGGAGCAATCAGCCCCAGCATTTT. It specifies CASSSQGWSNQPQHF.